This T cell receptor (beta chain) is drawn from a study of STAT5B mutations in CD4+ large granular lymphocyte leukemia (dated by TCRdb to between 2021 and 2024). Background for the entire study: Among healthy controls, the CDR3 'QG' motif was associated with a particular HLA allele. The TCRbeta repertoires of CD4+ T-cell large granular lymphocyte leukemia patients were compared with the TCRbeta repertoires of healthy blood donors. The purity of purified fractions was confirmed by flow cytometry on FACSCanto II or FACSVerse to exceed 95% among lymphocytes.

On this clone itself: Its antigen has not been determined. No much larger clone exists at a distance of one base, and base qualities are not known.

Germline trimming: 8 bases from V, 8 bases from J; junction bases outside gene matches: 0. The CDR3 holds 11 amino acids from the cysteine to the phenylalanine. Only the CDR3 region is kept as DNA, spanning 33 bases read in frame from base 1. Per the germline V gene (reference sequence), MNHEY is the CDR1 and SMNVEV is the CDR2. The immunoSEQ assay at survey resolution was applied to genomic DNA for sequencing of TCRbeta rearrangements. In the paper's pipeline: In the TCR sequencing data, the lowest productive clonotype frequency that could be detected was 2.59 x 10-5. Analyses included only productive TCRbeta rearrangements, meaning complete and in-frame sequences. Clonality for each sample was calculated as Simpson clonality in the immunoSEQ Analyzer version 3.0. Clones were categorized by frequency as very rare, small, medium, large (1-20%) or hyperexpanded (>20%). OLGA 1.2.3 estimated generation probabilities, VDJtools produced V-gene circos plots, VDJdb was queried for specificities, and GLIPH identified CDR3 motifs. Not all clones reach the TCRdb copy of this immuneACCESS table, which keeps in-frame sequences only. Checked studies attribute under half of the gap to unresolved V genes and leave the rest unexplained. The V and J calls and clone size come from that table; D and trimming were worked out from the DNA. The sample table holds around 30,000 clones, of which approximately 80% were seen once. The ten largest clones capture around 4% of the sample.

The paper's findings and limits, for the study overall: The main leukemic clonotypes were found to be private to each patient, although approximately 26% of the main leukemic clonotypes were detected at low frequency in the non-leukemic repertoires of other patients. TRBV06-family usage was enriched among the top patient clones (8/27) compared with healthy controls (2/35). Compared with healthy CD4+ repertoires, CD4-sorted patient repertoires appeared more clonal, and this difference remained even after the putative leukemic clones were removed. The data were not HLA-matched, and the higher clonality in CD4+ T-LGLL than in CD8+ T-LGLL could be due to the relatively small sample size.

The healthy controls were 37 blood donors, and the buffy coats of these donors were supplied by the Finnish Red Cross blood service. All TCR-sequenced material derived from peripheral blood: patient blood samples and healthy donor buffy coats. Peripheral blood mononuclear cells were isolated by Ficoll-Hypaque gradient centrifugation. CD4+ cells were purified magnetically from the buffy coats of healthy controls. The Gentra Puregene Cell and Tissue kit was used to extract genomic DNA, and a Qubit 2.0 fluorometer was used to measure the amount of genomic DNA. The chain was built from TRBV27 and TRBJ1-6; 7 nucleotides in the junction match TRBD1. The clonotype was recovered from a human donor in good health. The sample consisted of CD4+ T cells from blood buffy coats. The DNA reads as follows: TGTGCCAGCGGGACAGATTCACCCCTCCACTTT. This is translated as CASGTDSPLHF.